The sequence of this T cell receptor beta chain was determined in a study of graft-versus-host responses after intestinal transplantation (dated by TCRdb to the early 2020s). Regarding the study in general: The transplants that recipients got were multivisceral, liver-intestinal, or isolated intestinal. All recipients received anti-thymocyte globulin induction followed by maintenance tacrolimus and steroids for 3 to 4 years. After intestinal transplantation, graft-versus-host and host-versus-graft alloreactive T cell clones were followed in the graft, circulation and bone marrow using bulk TCR-beta CDR3 sequencing. Alloreactive clones were identified by sequencing pre-transplant mixed lymphocyte reaction products and comparing these products with unstimulated pre-transplant donor and recipient T cells. The cohort enrolled about two dozen intestinal transplant recipients including one retransplant, and a few patients lacking pretransplant specimens were excluded. A peak of at least 4% donor T cells among recipient peripheral blood mononuclear cells was the definition used for donor T cell macrochimerism. Rather than being sequenced by the commercial service, samples from a few later patients were sequenced in-house on an Illumina MiSeq and processed with MiXCR.

To note about this clone: Its antigen is not yet known. No per-base quality is available; no much larger clone lies one base away.

Read against the paper, the sample's time point label means: cells obtained before transplantation from donor or recipient. CD3+CD4+ and CD3+CD8+ populations were FACS-sorted from unstimulated pre-transplant donor and recipient cells taken from spleen or lymph nodes. Library preparation was by the immunoSEQ multiplex PCR assay. For most patients, genomic DNA was isolated with the Qiagen DNeasy Blood and Tissue Kit and sent frozen to Adaptive Biotechnologies for TCR sequencing. High-throughput TCR-beta CDR3 sequencing of genomic DNA from most patients was performed by Adaptive Biotechnologies. Regarding the original processing steps: Adaptive's ImmunoSEQ software was the source of the TCR sequencing data for 15 to 20 patients, while a few other patients were processed with MiXCR and VDJtools. CD4 versus CD8 sorting errors were corrected by removing sequences found in both subsets at a frequency ratio below 5:1. CDR3 nucleotide sequences shared by donor and recipient were removed because the origin of these sequences could not be assigned. Alloreactive clones required at least 2-fold expansion over unstimulated cells and minimum CFSE-low frequency of 0.002% (template counts) or 0.001% (read counts). A clone was considered mappable if detected in the sequenced pre-transplant spleen, lymph node, or MLR CFSE-low populations of the donor or recipient. The cumulative frequency of alloreactive clones was calculated as a percentage of all sequences, weighted by copy number. Here the immuneACCESS table is served through TCRdb, limited to in-frame sequences with V and J called. Missing clones are a known gap in these copies; in checked studies unresolved V genes cover under half, and the rest lacks a known reason. The DNA gave D and trimming, while V, J and clone size come from that table. For this sample there are 93,000 or so clones; roughly 93% appear just once. Of the sample, under 1.5% falls within the top ten clones.

Findings and caveats that apply to the study as a whole: GvH clones were detected in recipient bone marrow, and some of these GvH clones were observed earlier in ileal mucosa or blood, consistent with an intestinal mucosal origin. In patients with donor T cell macrochimerism, the allografts had high GvH to HvG T cell clonal ratios. Early after transplant, declines in HvG clones were associated with peak levels of circulating GvH clones. The relatively low number and heterogeneity of intestinal transplant patients limited the conclusions.

CDR1 and CDR2, looked up from the germline V gene, are ENHRY and SYGVKD. The junction carries 14 bases between V and J, which are trimmed by 9 bases and 2 bases respectively. The CDR3 starts with the cysteine, ends with the phenylalanine, and has 13 residues. Only CDR3 DNA is held: 39 bases, read in frame from base 1. The rearranged segments are TRBV10-3 and TRBJ2-7; matching of 6 bases hints at TRBD1 as the D gene. This sample comprised unstimulated CD8+ T cells sorted from spleen or lymph node cells, obtained before intestinal transplant. The TCR originated in a human donor who received an intestinal transplant. The DNA sequence reads TGTGCCATAAAGACAGGTGAAGCCTACGAGCAGTACTTC. Translation gives CAIKTGEAYEQYF.